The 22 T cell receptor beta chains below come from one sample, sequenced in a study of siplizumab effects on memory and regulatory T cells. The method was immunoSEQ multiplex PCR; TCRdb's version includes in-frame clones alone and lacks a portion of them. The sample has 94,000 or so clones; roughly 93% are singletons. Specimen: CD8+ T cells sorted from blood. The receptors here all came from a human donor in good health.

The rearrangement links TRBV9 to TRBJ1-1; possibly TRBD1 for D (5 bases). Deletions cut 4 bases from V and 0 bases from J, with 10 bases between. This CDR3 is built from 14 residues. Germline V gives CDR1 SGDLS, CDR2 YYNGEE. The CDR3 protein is CASSLAGLNTEAFF. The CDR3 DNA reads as TGTGCCAGCAGCTTAGCGGGGCTGAACACTGAAGCTTTCTTT. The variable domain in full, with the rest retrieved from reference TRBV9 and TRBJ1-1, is DSGVTQTPKHLITATGQRVTLRCSPRSGDLSVYWYQQSLDQGLQFLIQYYNGEERAKGNILERFSAQQFPDLHSELNLSSLELGDSALYFCASSLAGLNTEAFFGQGTRLTVV.

This chain's CDR3 is CSVEDPSESRGWAEAFF. CDR3 coding DNA: TGCAGCGTTGAAGATCCATCAGAGTCCAGGGGGTGGGCTGAAGCTTTCTTT. This chain links TRBV29-1 with TRBJ1-1, with 7 bases matching TRBD1. J was trimmed by 6 bases and V by 0 bases; bases with no gene match: 16. The CDR3 runs 17 residues. Germline V gives CDR1 SQVTM, CDR2 ANQGSEA. Supplemented by reference TRBV29-1 and TRBJ1-1, the full variable domain reads SAVISQKPSRDICQRGTSLTIQCQVDSQVTMMFWYRQQPGQSLTLIATANQGSEATYESGFVIDKFPISRPNLTFSTLTVSNMSPEDSSIYLCSVEDPSESRGWAEAFFGQGTRLTVV.

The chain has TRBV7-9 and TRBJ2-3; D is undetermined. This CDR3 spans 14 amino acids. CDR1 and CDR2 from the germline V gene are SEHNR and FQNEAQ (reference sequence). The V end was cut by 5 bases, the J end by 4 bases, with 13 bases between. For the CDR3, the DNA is TGTGCCAGCAGCCCAGTAATTTACCCAGATACGCAGTATTTT. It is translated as CASSPVIYPDTQYF.

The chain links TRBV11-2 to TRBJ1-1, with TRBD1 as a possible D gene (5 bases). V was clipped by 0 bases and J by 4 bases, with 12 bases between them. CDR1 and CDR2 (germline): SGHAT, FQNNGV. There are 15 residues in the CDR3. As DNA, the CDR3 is TGTGCCAGCAGCTTAGATCTCAGGGAGGGCACTGAAGCTTTCTTT. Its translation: CASSLDLREGTEAFF.

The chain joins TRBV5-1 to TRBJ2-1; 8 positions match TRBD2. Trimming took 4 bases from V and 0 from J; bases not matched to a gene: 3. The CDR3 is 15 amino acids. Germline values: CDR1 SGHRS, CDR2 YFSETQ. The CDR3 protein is CASSQAGDSYNEQFF. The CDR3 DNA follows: TGCGCCAGCAGCCAAGCGGGAGACTCCTACAATGAGCAGTTCTTC.

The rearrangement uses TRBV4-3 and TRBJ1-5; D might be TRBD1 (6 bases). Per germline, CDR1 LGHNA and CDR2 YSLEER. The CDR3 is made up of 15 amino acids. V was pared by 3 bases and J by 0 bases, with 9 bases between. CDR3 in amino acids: CASSQDSDSNQPQHF. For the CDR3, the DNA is TGCGCCAGCAGCCAGGACAGCGATAGCAATCAGCCCCAGCATTTT.

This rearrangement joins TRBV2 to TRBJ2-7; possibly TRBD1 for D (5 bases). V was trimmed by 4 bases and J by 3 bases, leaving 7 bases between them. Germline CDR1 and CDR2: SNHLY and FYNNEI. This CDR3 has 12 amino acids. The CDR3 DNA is TGTGCCAGCAGTGGACAGAGCTACGAGCAGTACTTC. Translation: CASSGQSYEQYF.

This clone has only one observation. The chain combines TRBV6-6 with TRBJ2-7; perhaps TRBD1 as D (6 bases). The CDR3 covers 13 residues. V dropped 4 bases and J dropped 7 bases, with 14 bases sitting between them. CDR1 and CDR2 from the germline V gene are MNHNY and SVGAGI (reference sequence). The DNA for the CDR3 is TGTGCCAGCAGTTCCTCCTTTGGACAGGAGCAGTACTTC. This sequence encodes CASSSSFGQEQYF.

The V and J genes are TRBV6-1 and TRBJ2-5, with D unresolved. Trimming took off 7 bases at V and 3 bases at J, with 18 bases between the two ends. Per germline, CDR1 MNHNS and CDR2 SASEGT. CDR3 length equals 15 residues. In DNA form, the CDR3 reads TGTGCCAGCAATCTGTTGACCAGGAACGAAGAGACCCAGTACTTC. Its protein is CASNLLTRNEETQYF.

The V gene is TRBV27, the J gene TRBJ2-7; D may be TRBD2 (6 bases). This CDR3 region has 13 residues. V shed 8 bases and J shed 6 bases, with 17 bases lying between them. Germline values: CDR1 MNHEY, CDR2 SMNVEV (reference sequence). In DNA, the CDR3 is TGTGCCAGCGCCATCGGGGGTGCGGCCGAGCAGTACTTC. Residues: CASAIGGAAEQYF.

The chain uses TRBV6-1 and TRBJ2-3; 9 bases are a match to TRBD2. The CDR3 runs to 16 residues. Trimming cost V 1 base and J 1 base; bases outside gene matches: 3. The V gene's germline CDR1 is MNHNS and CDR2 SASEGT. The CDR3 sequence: CASSEEAGGRTDTQYF. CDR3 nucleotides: TGTGCCAGCAGTGAAGAAGCGGGGGGACGCACAGATACGCAGTATTTT.

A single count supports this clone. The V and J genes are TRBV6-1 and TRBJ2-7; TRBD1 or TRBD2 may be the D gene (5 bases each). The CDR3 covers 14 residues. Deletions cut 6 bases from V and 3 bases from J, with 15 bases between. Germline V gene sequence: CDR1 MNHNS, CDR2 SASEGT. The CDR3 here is CASSAGTGYYEQYF. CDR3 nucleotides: TGTGCCAGCAGCGCCGGGACGGGTTACTACGAGCAGTACTTC.

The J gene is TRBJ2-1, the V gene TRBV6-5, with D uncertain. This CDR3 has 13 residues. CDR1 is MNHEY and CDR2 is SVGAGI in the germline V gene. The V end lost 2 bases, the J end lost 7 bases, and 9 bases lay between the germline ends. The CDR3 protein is CASSYKPGNEQFF. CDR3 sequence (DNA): TGTGCCAGCAGTTACAAGCCCGGGAATGAGCAGTTCTTC.

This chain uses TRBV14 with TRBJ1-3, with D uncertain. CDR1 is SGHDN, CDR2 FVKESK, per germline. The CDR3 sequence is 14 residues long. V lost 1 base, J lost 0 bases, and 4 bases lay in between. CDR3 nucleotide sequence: TGTGCCAGCAGCCAAGGGAGCTCTGGAAACACCATATATTTT. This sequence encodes CASSQGSSGNTIYF.

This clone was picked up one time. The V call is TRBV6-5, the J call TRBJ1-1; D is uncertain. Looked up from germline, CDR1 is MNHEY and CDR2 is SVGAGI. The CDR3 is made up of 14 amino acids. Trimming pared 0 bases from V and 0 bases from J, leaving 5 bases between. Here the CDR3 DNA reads TGTGCCAGCAGTTACTCGGCGGTGAACACTGAAGCTTTCTTT. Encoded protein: CASSYSAVNTEAFF.

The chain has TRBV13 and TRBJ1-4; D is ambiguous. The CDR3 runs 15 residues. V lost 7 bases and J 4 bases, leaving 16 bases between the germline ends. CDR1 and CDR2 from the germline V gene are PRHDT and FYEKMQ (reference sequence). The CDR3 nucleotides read TGTGCCAGCACCATCCATGGGGAATATAATGAAAAACTGTTTTTT. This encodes CASTIHGEYNEKLFF.

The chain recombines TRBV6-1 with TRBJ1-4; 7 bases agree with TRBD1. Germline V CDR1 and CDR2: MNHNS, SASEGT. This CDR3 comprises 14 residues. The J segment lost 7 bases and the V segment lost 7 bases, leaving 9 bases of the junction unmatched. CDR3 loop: CASTLGQNAEKLFF. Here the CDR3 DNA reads TGTGCCAGCACCCTGGGACAGAACGCTGAAAAACTGTTTTTT.

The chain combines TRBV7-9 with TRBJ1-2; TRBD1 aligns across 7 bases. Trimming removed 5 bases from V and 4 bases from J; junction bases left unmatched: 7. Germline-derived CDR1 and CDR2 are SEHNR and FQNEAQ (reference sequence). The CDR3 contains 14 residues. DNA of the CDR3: TGTGCCAGCAGCCAACCGGACAGGTCCTATGGCTACACCTTC. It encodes CASSQPDRSYGYTF. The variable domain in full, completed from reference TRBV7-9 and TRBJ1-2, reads DTGVSQNPRHKITKRGQNVTFRCDPISEHNRLYWYRQTLGQGPEFLTYFQNEAQLEKSRLLSDRFSAERPKGSFSTLEIQRTEQGDSAMYLCASSQPDRSYGYTFGSGTRLTVV.

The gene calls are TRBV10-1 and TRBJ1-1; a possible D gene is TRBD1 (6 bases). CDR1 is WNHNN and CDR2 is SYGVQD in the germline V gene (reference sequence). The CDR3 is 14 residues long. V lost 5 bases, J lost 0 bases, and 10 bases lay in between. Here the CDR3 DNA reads TGCGCCAGCAGTCCGGGACATCTGAACACTGAAGCTTTCTTT. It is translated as CASSPGHLNTEAFF.

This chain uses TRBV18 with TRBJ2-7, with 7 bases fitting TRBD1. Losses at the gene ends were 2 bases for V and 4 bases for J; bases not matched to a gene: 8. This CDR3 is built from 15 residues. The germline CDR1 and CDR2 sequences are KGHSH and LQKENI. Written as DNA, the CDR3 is TGTGCCAGCTCACCAGCTTTGGGACAGTCTTACGAGCAGTACTTC. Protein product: CASSPALGQSYEQYF.

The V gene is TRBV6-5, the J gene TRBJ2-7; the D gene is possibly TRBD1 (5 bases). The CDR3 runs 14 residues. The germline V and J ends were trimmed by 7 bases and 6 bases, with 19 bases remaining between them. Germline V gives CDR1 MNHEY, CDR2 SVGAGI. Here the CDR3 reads CASKRETVYGEQYF. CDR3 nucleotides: TGTGCCAGCAAGAGAGAGACAGTTTACGGCGAGCAGTACTTC.

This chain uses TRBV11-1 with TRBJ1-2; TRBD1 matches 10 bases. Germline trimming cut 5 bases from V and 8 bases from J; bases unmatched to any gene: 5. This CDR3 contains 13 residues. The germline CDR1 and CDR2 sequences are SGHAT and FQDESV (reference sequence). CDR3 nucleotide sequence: TGTGCCAGCAGCAGGACAGGGGGTTTCGGCTACACCTTC. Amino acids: CASSRTGGFGYTF.